This T cell receptor beta chain was identified during a study of regulatory T cells in long-lasting Graves disease. Specified time point: newly diagnosed GD, antithyroid drugs for less than 3 months. Extracted RNA from PBMCs served as the source of the TCR library. Tubes containing EDTA received about 10 milliliters of drawn peripheral blood. Arm-PCR of CDR3 regions and iRepertoire HTBI primers were used to build TCR beta libraries. As originally analysed: The study identified around 62 TRBV and more than 11 TRBJ segments across samples. TCRdb processed the multiplex PCR reads anew with MiXCR; each CDR3 protein has one entry. The authors' filters were not applied to this entry. The sample includes about 540,000 distinct CDR3 sequences, approximately 15% of them seen just once. This clonotype was seen repeatedly, ten times or more. With V trimmed by 1 base and J by 5 bases, 8 bases remained unmatched. This CDR3 comprises 15 residues. Germline assignment: CDR1 SGDLS and CDR2 YYNGEE.

The same specimen was also included in a second study, on T cells in Graves' hyperthyroidism and ophthalmopathy.

The genes are TRBV9 and TRBJ2-5, with 7 bases that match TRBD2. The specimen comprised peripheral blood mononuclear cells (PBMCs), sampled at new diagnosis, from a patient treated with antithyroid drugs. The TCR was taken from a young man with Graves disease. The CDR3: CASSVFSGSRETQYF. The CDR3 coding sequence is TGTGCCAGCAGCGTATTTAGCGGGTCACGGGAGACCCAGTACTTC.